The rows below give T cell receptor beta chains drawn from one sample of a study of T-cell reconstitution after alpha-beta-depleted transplantation in children. Via MiXCR, TCRdb re-called the PCR reads, giving one row per CDR3 protein. The profile shows 240,000 or so distinct CDR3 sequences, around 11% of them singletons. Source: PBMCs from the stem cell graft donor, taken from the stem cell graft. Source of these receptors: a human donor who donated a stem cell graft to a child with acute lymphoblastic leukemia. Both conserved end residues are part of each CDR3. A D gene is named only where the DNA matches it firmly. Part of the rows lack a size; the others show once, few, many or a class for expanded clones.

many	-	TRBJ2-7	TRBV10-3	CAISPGDEQYF	TGTGCCATCAGTCCAGGGGACGAGCAGTACTTC
many	TRBD1	TRBJ2-7	TRBV5-1	CASRNRDSSYEQYF	TGCGCCAGCAGAAACCGGGACAGTTCCTACGAGCAGTACTTC
-	TRBD1	TRBJ1-5	TRBV19	CASTDREYQPQHF	TGTGCCAGTACCGACAGGGAATATCAGCCCCAGCATTTT
many	-	TRBJ2-5	TRBV5-1	CASSLTGRKETQYF	TGCGCCAGCAGCTTGACGGGACGGAAAGAGACCCAGTACTTC
many	-	TRBJ1-5	TRBV20-1	CSAVGSSNQPQHF	TGCAGTGCTGTGGGGAGTTCAAATCAGCCCCAGCATTTT
many	TRBD1	TRBJ2-2	TRBV4-2	CASSPGAGTGANTGELFF	TGTGCCAGCAGCCCGGGGGCCGGGACAGGCGCGAACACCGGGGAGCTGTTTTTT
many	TRBD1	TRBJ1-2	TRBV5-1	CASSPIGQVGSYGYTF	TGCGCCAGCAGCCCGATAGGACAGGTTGGGAGCTATGGCTACACCTTC
many	TRBD1	TRBJ2-5	TRBV7-9	CASSVPGQQETQYF	TGTGCCAGCAGCGTCCCGGGACAGCAAGAGACCCAGTACTTC
many	TRBD2	TRBJ2-5	TRBV11-2	CASSPFPLAGPETQYF	TGTGCCAGCAGCCCGTTCCCCCTAGCGGGGCCGGAGACCCAGTACTTC
many	-	TRBJ2-7	TRBV7-2	CASRASYEQYF	TGTGCCAGCAGGGCTAGCTACGAGCAGTACTTC
many	-	TRBJ2-2	TRBV10-3	CATGRGQSNTGELFF	TGTGCCACGGGGAGAGGACAGTCGAACACCGGGGAGCTGTTTTTT
many	-	TRBJ2-5	TRBV4-2	CASSQDSYGETQYF	TGTGCCAGCAGCCAAGACAGCTACGGAGAGACCCAGTACTTC
many	TRBD1	TRBJ2-1	TRBV5-1	CASRWDLDRGRSNEQFF	TGCGCCAGCAGGTGGGACCTGGACAGGGGGCGTTCAAATGAGCAGTTCTTC
many	-	TRBJ1-2	TRBV7-2	CASSLAGPNYGYTF	TGTGCCAGCAGCTTAGCAGGACCCAACTATGGCTACACCTTC
-	TRBD2	TRBJ2-3	TRBV20-1	CSAASGRAFDTRYF	TGCAGTGCTGCTAGCGGGAGGGCCTTCGATACGCGGTATTTT
-	-	TRBJ2-6	TRBV18	CASSPPGGGANVLTF	TGTGCCAGCTCACCACCAGGTGGTGGGGCCAACGTCCTGACTTTC
-	-	TRBJ2-1	TRBV6-2/TRBV6-3	CASSYNAYNEQFF	TGTGCCAGCAGTTATAATGCCTACAATGAGCAGTTCTTC
many	-	TRBJ1-4	TRBV7-2	CASSLARGGRAEKLFF	TGTGCCAGCAGCTTAGCCCGGGGAGGGCGGGCAGAAAAACTGTTTTTT
few	TRBD2	TRBJ2-1	TRBV7-8	CASSISGAYNEQFF	TGTGCCAGCAGCATTAGCGGGGCCTACAATGAGCAGTTCTTC
few	-	TRBJ2-6	TRBV20-1	CSARPIGTPGANVLTF	TGCAGTGCTCGGCCTATTGGGACCCCTGGGGCCAACGTCCTGACTTTC
many	-	TRBJ2-3	TRBV2	CASSGRGYLDTDTQYF	TGTGCCAGCAGTGGGAGAGGGTACCTCGACACAGATACGCAGTATTTT
-	-	TRBJ2-7	TRBV11-2	CASSWGTFSYEQYF	TGTGCCAGCAGCTGGGGGACGTTTTCCTACGAGCAGTACTTC
many	-	TRBJ1-2	TRBV4-3	CASSQDTINYGYTF	TGCGCCAGCAGCCAAGATACAATTAACTATGGCTACACCTTC
-	TRBD1	TRBJ2-1	TRBV19	CASTGQGSSYNEQFF	TGTGCCAGTACCGGACAGGGGAGCTCCTACAATGAGCAGTTCTTC
many	TRBD1	TRBJ2-7	TRBV20-1	CSASPGQGVQYF	TGCAGTGCTAGTCCGGGACAGGGGGTGCAGTACTTC
many	TRBD1	TRBJ1-2	TRBV28	CASSWTGATNYGYTF	TGTGCCAGCAGTTGGACAGGGGCCACTAACTATGGCTACACCTTC
many	-	TRBJ1-2	TRBV6-1	CASSPDGFANYGYTF	TGTGCCAGCAGTCCCGATGGGTTTGCTAACTATGGCTACACCTTC
-	TRBD2	TRBJ2-3	TRBV5-5	CARGPGGLSSTDTQYF	TGTGCCAGGGGCCCGGGGGGACTCTCGAGCACAGATACGCAGTATTTT
-	-	TRBJ2-7	TRBV7-2	CASSSGAPEQYF	TGTGCCAGCAGCTCCGGGGCCCCCGAGCAGTACTTC
many	-	TRBJ2-7	TRBV6-2/TRBV6-3	CASNQAGFGDEQYF	TGTGCCAGCAATCAGGCAGGGTTCGGAGACGAGCAGTACTTC
-	-	TRBJ2-1	TRBV15	CATSSRPESGEQFF	TGTGCCACCAGCTCCCGGCCGGAGAGCGGGGAGCAGTTCTTC
many	-	TRBJ2-5	TRBV7-9	CASTFGGSGFRETQYF	TGTGCCAGCACCTTCGGTGGGAGCGGCTTTCGGGAGACCCAGTACTTC
many	-	TRBJ1-1	TRBV15	CATSPGPENTEAFF	TGTGCCACGAGCCCGGGGCCGGAGAACACTGAAGCTTTCTTT
many	-	TRBJ2-2	TRBV5-4	CASSPVGDPGELFF	TGTGCCAGCAGCCCGGTTGGAGATCCCGGGGAGCTGTTTTTT
many	TRBD1	TRBJ1-1	TRBV15	CATGTGRTEAFF	TGTGCCACAGGGACAGGGAGGACTGAAGCTTTCTTT
-	-	TRBJ1-1	TRBV4-3	CASSQVNSRYTEAFF	TGCGCCAGCAGCCAAGTTAACAGTAGGTACACTGAAGCTTTCTTT
-	-	TRBJ1-1	TRBV7-9	CASSSAGAKNTEAFF	TGTGCCAGCAGCTCCGCAGGGGCCAAGAACACTGAAGCTTTCTTT
many	-	TRBJ2-2	TRBV12-3/TRBV12-4	CASSSGNYGELFF	TGTGCCAGCAGTTCAGGGAATTACGGGGAGCTGTTTTTT
many	TRBD2	TRBJ2-7	TRBV7-2	CASSLWEGLNEQYF	TGTGCCAGCAGCTTATGGGAGGGCCTCAACGAGCAGTACTTC
-	TRBD1	TRBJ1-5	TRBV6-1	CASSEARTGAQPQHF	TGTGCCAGCAGTGAAGCGCGGACAGGGGCACAGCCCCAGCATTTT